The 23 T cell receptor beta chains reported below all come from one sample, sequenced in a study of blood T cell repertoires in COVID-19 (dated by TCRdb to about 2020). The library was made by the immunoSEQ multiplex PCR assay. Drawn from immuneACCESS, this table holds only the in-frame rearrangements with V and J called that TCRdb kept. Clones are partly lost; checked studies trace under half to an unresolved V gene and leave the rest unexplained. Here the sample has over 200,000 clones; roughly 85% occur a single time. 10% to 13% of the sample rests with the top ten. The sample was PBMCs or T cells enriched from blood (not recorded which). Every receptor here comes from a man aged 30 to 39 who had recovered from COVID-19.

The V gene is TRBV9, the J gene TRBJ2-7; D is possibly TRBD2 (7 bases). The CDR3 totals 15 residues. Germline CDR1 is SGDLS and CDR2 is YYNGEE. Trimming stripped 4 bases from V and 2 bases from J, with 16 bases between. The CDR3 coding sequence is TGTGCCAGCAGCCTTACCTCCGGGGGGCCCTACGAGCAGTACTTC. This translates into CASSLTSGGPYEQYF.

The chain recombines TRBV25-1 with TRBJ2-2; 7 positions match TRBD1. There are 16 residues in the CDR3. The germline V gene encodes CDR1 MGHDK and CDR2 SYGVNS. The V gene end was trimmed by 5 bases and the J gene end by 0 bases; junction bases not matched to a gene: 6. This chain's CDR3 is CASSKTGFANTGELFF. CDR3 coding DNA: TGTGCCAGCAGTAAGACAGGGTTCGCGAACACCGGGGAGCTGTTTTTT.

CDR3 amino acids: CASSQVRYYGYTF. The CDR3 coding sequence is TGTGCCAGCAGCCAAGTGAGATACTATGGCTACACCTTC. The V gene is TRBV3-1 (or the pseudogene TRBV3-2), the J gene TRBJ1-2; D ambiguous. There are 13 residues in the CDR3. Per germline, CDR1 LGHDT and CDR2 YNNKEL (reference sequence). V was trimmed by 1 base and J by 3 bases, leaving 6 bases between them.

This chain connects TRBV9 to TRBJ2-1, with 13 nucleotides matching TRBD2. The CDR3 has 16 amino acids. V dropped 4 bases and J dropped 10; count of bases not matched to a gene: 11. CDR1 and CDR2 (germline): SGDLS, YYNGEE. Here the CDR3 reads CASSPPQLAGGREQFF. CDR3 nucleotides: TGTGCCAGCAGCCCACCCCAACTAGCGGGAGGGAGGGAGCAGTTCTTC.

This chain links TRBV9 with TRBJ1-1; 7 bases are a match to TRBD1. The trim removed 3 bases at V and 0 bases at J, leaving 14 bases unmatched. The length of the CDR3 is 18 residues. The germline CDR1 and CDR2 sequences are SGDLS and YYNGEE. CDR3 bases: TGTGCCAGCAGCGCCGGGGGATTTCCGGGACAGTTGAACACTGAAGCTTTCTTT. Translation: CASSAGGFPGQLNTEAFF.

The J gene is TRBJ2-7, the V gene TRBV5-1; 8 nucleotides match TRBD1. Germline trimming cut 4 bases from V and 3 bases from J; bases unmatched to any gene: 6. From germline, CDR1 is SGHRS and CDR2 YFSETQ. The CDR3 runs 14 residues. The CDR3 nucleotides read TGCGCCAGCAGCAGCCGGGACAGGTTCTACGAGCAGTACTTC. Its translation: CASSSRDRFYEQYF.

The chain employs TRBV18 and TRBJ1-3; TRBD1 aligns across 7 bases. The CDR3 is 15 amino acids. J was trimmed by 0 bases and V by 7 bases; bases with no gene match: 6. Per germline, CDR1 KGHSH and CDR2 LQKENI. The DNA of the CDR3 is TGTGCCAGCTGGACAGGAATAAGCTCTGGAAACACCATATATTTT. It encodes CASWTGISSGNTIYF.

This clone was seen a handful of times. The chain carries TRBV15 and TRBJ2-7, with D tentatively TRBD2 (6 bases). Germline-derived CDR1 and CDR2 are LNHNV and YYDKDF (reference sequence). The CDR3 runs 16 residues. Trimming took off 0 bases at V and 0 bases at J, with 12 bases between the two ends. CDR3 protein: CATSRDRGGTSYEQYF. CDR3 nucleotides: TGTGCCACCAGCAGAGATCGTGGGGGGACCTCCTACGAGCAGTACTTC.

The chain uses TRBV27 and TRBJ2-7; a possible D gene is TRBD1 (6 bases). V was pared by 5 bases and J by 2 bases, with 13 bases between. This CDR3 is built from 14 residues. Germline V gene sequence: CDR1 MNHEY, CDR2 SMNVEV (reference sequence). The CDR3 region is CASSQARDTYEQYF. The DNA for the CDR3 is TGTGCCAGCAGTCAGGCCCGGGACACCTACGAGCAGTACTTC.

V is TRBV28 and J is TRBJ2-3; maybe TRBD2 (6 bases). The length of the CDR3 is 17 residues. Per germline, CDR1 MDHEN and CDR2 SYDVKM. V was trimmed by 4 bases and J by 0 bases, leaving 17 bases between them. CDR3 sequence (DNA): TGTGCCAGCAGTTATGGGGCGGGGCTCCCTAGCACAGATACGCAGTATTTT. It is translated as CASSYGAGLPSTDTQYF.

This chain uses TRBV19 with TRBJ1-5, with D unresolved. The CDR3 has 15 residues. Per the germline V gene, CDR1 is LNHDA and CDR2 is SQIVND (reference sequence). V lost 7 bases and J lost 0, with 13 bases in between. For the CDR3, the DNA is TGTGCCAGTAAGTGGGAGCCCAATAGCAATCAGCCCCAGCATTTT. Protein product: CASKWEPNSNQPQHF.

The chain couples TRBV3-1 (or the pseudogene TRBV3-2) to TRBJ2-1, with D possibly being TRBD2 (5 bases). The germline V and J ends were trimmed by 0 bases and 1 base, with 10 bases remaining between them. The CDR3 is 16 amino acids. Germline V gene lookup returns CDR1 LGHDT and CDR2 YNNKEL (reference sequence). CDR3 region: CASSQDLTGSYNEQFF. The CDR3, as DNA: TGTGCCAGCAGCCAAGATTTAACGGGATCCTACAATGAGCAGTTCTTC.

The rearrangement links TRBV5-6 to TRBJ1-1; 8 nucleotides line up with TRBD1. The CDR3 runs 16 residues. V lost 5 bases and J lost 1; bases outside the gene matches: 10. Germline values: CDR1 SGHDT, CDR2 YYEEEE. The CDR3 DNA sequence: TGTGCCAGCAGTCACGGACAGGGTTGGGAGAACACTGAAGCTTTCTTT. Its translation is CASSHGQGWENTEAFF.

The chain is built from TRBV5-1 and TRBJ1-2; possible D gene TRBD1, 6 bases. V was clipped by 0 bases and J by 4 bases, with 13 bases between them. The CDR3 has 15 amino acids. The germline CDR1 and CDR2 sequences are SGHRS and YFSETQ. The CDR3 here is CASSLDAAGAYGYTF. The CDR3 DNA follows: TGCGCCAGCAGCTTGGACGCCGCAGGGGCCTATGGCTACACCTTC.

V is TRBV6-5 and J is TRBJ1-5; D gene ambiguous. Trimming pared 7 bases from V and 2 bases from J, leaving 9 bases between. Germline CDR1 and CDR2: MNHEY and SVGAGI. The CDR3 is made up of 13 amino acids. The CDR3 DNA sequence: TGTGCCAGCATTCGAGATGGCAATCAGCCCCAGCATTTT. The encoded protein is CASIRDGNQPQHF.

In its sample, this clone was seen once. The chain couples TRBV15 to TRBJ2-2; 13 nucleotides align to TRBD2. This CDR3 spans 17 amino acids. J lost 4 bases, V lost 1 base, and 3 bases had no gene match. Germline CDR1 and CDR2: LNHNV and YYDKDF (reference sequence). CDR3 sequence: CATSRATSGGPTGELFF. DNA for the CDR3: TGTGCCACCAGCAGAGCGACTAGCGGGGGGCCCACCGGGGAGCTGTTTTTT.

The V and J genes are TRBV30 and TRBJ1-6; the match to TRBD1 covers 10 bases. Germline CDR1 reads GTSNPN; CDR2 reads SVGIG (reference sequence). V shed 3 bases, J shed 9 bases, and the junction held 5 bases outside the gene matches. The CDR3 extends over 14 amino acids. DNA for the CDR3: TGTGCCTGGAGGACCGGGACAGGGGCTTCACCCCTCCACTTT. Its translation: CAWRTGTGASPLHF.

The rearrangement joins TRBV28 to TRBJ1-5, with D hard to call. With 5 bases removed from V and 4 bases from J, the gap between germline ends came to 15 bases. The CDR3 runs 15 residues. Germline CDR1 reads MDHEN; CDR2 reads SYDVKM. Written as DNA, the CDR3 is TGTGCCAGCAGTACCCTCGGGGTGGGGAATCAGCCCCAGCATTTT. Protein: CASSTLGVGNQPQHF.

This clone was seen a handful of times. For the CDR3, the DNA is TGTGCCATCAGTGAGATGAAGGGGGCGCCTTACAATGAGCAGTTCTTC. Encoded protein: CAISEMKGAPYNEQFF. The rearrangement joins TRBV10-3 to TRBJ2-1; TRBD1 matches 7 bases. CDR3 length: 16 amino acids. The junction had 8 bases not matched to a gene; V was cut back by 2 bases and J by 4 bases. Germline V gene lookup returns CDR1 ENHRY and CDR2 SYGVKD.

This sequence joins TRBV29-1 and TRBJ2-4, with D possibly being TRBD1 (5 bases). The CDR3 loop spans 14 amino acids. Trimming removed 6 bases from V and 1 base from J, with 13 bases in between. The germline V gene has CDR1 SQVTM and CDR2 ANQGSEA. CDR3 coding DNA: TGCAGCGTGGTTTCAGGGTTGGCCAAAAACATTCAGTACTTC. It yields the protein CSVVSGLAKNIQYF.

V is TRBV6-5 and J is TRBJ2-1; D unresolved. This CDR3 is 15 amino acids long. In germline, CDR1 is MNHEY, CDR2 SVGAGI. Deletions cut 5 bases from V and 0 bases from J, with 11 bases between. CDR3 sequence reads: CASSNDIYSYNEQFF. CDR3 in DNA: TGTGCCAGCAGTAATGACATCTACTCCTACAATGAGCAGTTCTTC.

The chain joins TRBV7-2 to TRBJ1-6; 7 nucleotides line up with TRBD1. The CDR3 is 17 amino acids. Germline loops: CDR1 SGHTA, CDR2 FQGNSA. Trimming cost V 5 bases and J 0 bases; bases outside gene matches: 7. CDR3 residues: CASSPPTGSSYNSPLHF. In DNA form, the CDR3 reads TGTGCCAGCAGCCCCCCGACAGGGAGCTCCTATAATTCACCCCTCCACTTT.

The chain carries TRBV28 and TRBJ2-7, with TRBD1 identical over 10 bases. Germline V gives CDR1 MDHEN, CDR2 SYDVKM. The length of the CDR3 is 15 residues. The junction had 5 bases not matched to a gene; V was cut back by 5 bases and J by 1 base. As DNA, the CDR3 is TGTGCCAGCAGTGTCCCGGGACAGGGGTCCTACGAGCAGTACTTC. Translating gives CASSVPGQGSYEQYF. The entire variable domain, with the rest obtained from reference TRBV28 and TRBJ2-7, is as follows: DVKVTQSSRYLVKRTGEKVFLECVQDMDHENMFWYRQDPGLGLRLIYFSYDVKMKEKGDIPEGYSVSREKKERFSLILESASTNQTSMYLCASSVPGQGSYEQYFGPGTRLTVT.